This paragraph reports one T cell receptor (beta chain). Its recognized antigen is unknown. One base away there is no much larger clone; base qualities are not given. The data belong to a study of beta chain features in type 1 diabetes (dated by TCRdb to 2017 to 2018). Study-wide context: Mean age, gender distribution, total cell number and subset yield did not differ between patients and healthy donors. The study compared the TCRB repertoires of sorted circulating CD4+ T cell subsets in recently diagnosed type 1 diabetes patients with those in matched healthy donors. A total of about 100 million sorted cells were examined across all samples, and RNA yield correlated strongly with the number of cells per subset. Whereas all 28 donors provided naive and central memory subsets, regulatory and stem cell-like memory subsets were isolated from just 8 patients and roughly eight healthy donors. Findings and caveats that apply to the study as a whole: Because cDNA was sequenced instead of genomic DNA, highly expressing activated cells could be over-represented, though the groups showed no difference in activation or CD3 levels. Fewer insertions and more nucleotide deletions at VDJ recombination sites were observed in patients with type 1 diabetes, implying thymic rearrangement abnormalities. PCR may preferentially amplify shorter templates, but because patient and control samples were amplified and corrected together, any resulting skew would affect both groups equally. In all four CD4+ subsets, TCRB CDR3 length was moderately but significantly shorter in type 1 diabetes patients. Because small numbers of individuals were included in the HLA sub-analyses, any influence of HLA type on TCRB rearrangement was left unresolved. Naive, central memory and regulatory TCRB repertoires appeared to be more similar among patients than among healthy donors.

The entire amount of isolated RNA was reverse transcribed using the High Capacity cDNA Reverse Transcription Kit, so the sequenced TCRB transcripts were expressed ones. Deep immunoSEQ sequencing was performed on naive, central memory and regulatory T cell samples, with an average of around 3.4 million total reads per sample. Sorted cells were lysed in RLT buffer and RNA was extracted with DNase-treated RNeasy Micro or Mini kits, depending on cell number. To prevent cross-contamination, each cell subset was processed individually, whereas patient and healthy donor samples were processed jointly. The immunoSEQ multiplex PCR was used to amplify TCRB sequences from cDNA, yielding 87-bp fragments that span the CDR3 region. Sequencing of the amplicons was done on the Illumina HiSeq platform. The study's processing was this. Synthetic template baselines were used to correct PCR bias computationally, reads within Hamming distance 2 were collapsed together, and singletons that could not be merged were discarded. Reads were aligned against IMGT to assign V, D and J genes, CDR3 length and insertions or deletions at six rearrangement sites. Clonotype counts were normalized to sorted cell number within each subset before computing true diversity and Gini coefficients with the tcR R package. The overlap coefficient, calculated on TCRB nucleotide sequences, was used to quantify repertoire sharing. Out-of-frame TCRB sequences from naive cells were analyzed to stand in for the pre-selection repertoire. TCRdb took over this immuneACCESS table, retaining in-frame rearrangements with V and J assigned. Such tables are incomplete; in checked studies, under half of the missing clones stem from an unresolved V gene, and the remainder is unexplained. Clonal size and the V and J genes are those of that table, whereas D and trimming came from the DNA. Present in this sample are 300,000 or so clones, 13% of which were seen just once. The top ten clonotypes cover nearly 0.015% of the sample.

Trimming removed 0 bases from V and 4 bases from J, leaving 8 bases between the germline ends. Including cysteine and phenylalanine, the CDR3 has 14 amino acids. Only the CDR3 DNA is retained, 42 bases long and in frame from the first base. Per the germline V gene, SGDLS is the CDR1 and YYNGEE is the CDR2. From each donor, a single peripheral blood sample of about 110 mL on average was drawn into heparinised tubes. Naive, central memory, regulatory and stem cell-like memory CD4+ T cells were sorted on a BD FACSAria II using a panel including CD45RO, CCR7, CD25, CD127, CD95 and CD27. Purity was above 98% for every sorted population. Right away, PBMCs were isolated by Lymphoprep density gradient centrifugation and were stained directly, with no culture step. To minimize batch effects, samples were stained and sorted in pairs, one healthy donor with one patient per experiment.

Sequencing was done on a sample of naive CD4+ T cells from blood. This specimen's cell subset or site label, per the study, means: true naive CD4+ T cells. This receptor chain uses TRBV9 and TRBJ2-1; the D gene is perhaps TRBD1, on 5 matching bases. This sequence originates from a woman between 18 and 29 years old with type 1 diabetes. The CDR3 sequence is CASSVGDRYNEQFF. The DNA is TGTGCCAGCAGCGTAGGTGACAGATACAATGAGCAGTTCTTC.